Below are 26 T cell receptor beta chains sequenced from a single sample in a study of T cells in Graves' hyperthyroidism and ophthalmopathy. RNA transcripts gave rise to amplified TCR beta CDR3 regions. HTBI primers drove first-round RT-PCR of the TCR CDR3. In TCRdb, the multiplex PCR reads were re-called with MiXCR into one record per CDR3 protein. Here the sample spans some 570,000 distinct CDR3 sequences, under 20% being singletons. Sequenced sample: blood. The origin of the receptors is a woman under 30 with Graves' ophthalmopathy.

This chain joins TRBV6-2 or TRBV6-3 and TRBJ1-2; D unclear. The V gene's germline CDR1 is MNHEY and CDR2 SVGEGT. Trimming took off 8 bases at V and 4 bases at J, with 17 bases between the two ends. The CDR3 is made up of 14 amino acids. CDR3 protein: CASVRLVRLYGYTF. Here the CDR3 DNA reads TGTGCCAGCGTCAGACTGGTAAGACTCTATGGCTACACCTTC.

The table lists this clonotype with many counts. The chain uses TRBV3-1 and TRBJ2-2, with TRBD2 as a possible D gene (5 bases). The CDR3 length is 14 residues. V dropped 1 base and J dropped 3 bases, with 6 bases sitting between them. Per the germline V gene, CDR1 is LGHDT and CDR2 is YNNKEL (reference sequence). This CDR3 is CASSQVGDTGELFF. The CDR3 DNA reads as TGTGCCAGCAGCCAAGTCGGGGACACCGGGGAGCTGTTTTTT.

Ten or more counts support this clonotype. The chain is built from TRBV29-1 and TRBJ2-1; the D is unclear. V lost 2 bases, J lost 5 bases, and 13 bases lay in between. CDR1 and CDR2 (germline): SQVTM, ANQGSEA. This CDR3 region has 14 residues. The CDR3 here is CSVELGIGHNEQFF. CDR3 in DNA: TGCAGCGTTGAATTAGGCATAGGCCACAATGAGCAGTTCTTC.

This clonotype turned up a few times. CDR3 sequence: CASSFPQTDLNTEAFF. CDR3 coding DNA: TGTGCCAGCAGTTTCCCGCAGACAGACCTAAACACTGAAGCTTTCTTT. The chain is built from TRBV6-9 and TRBJ1-1, with a weak D call TRBD1 (5 bases). The CDR3 is made up of 16 amino acids. Germline V gene lookup returns CDR1 MNHGY and CDR2 SVAAGI. The germline V and J ends were trimmed by 4 bases and 2 bases, with 17 bases remaining between them.

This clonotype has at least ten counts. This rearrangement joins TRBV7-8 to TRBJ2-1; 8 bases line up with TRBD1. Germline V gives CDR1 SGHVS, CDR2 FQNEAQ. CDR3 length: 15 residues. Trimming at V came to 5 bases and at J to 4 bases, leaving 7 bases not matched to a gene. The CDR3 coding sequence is TGTGCCAGCAGCCACAGGGGGATAGGTTACAATGAGCAGTTCTTC. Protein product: CASSHRGIGYNEQFF. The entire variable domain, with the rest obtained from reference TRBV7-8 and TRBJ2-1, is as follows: GAGVSQSPRYKVAKRGQDVALRCDPISGHVSLFWYQQALGQGPEFLTYFQNEAQLDKSGLPSDRFFAERPEGSVSTLKIQRTQQEDSAVYLCASSHRGIGYNEQFFGPGTRLTVL.

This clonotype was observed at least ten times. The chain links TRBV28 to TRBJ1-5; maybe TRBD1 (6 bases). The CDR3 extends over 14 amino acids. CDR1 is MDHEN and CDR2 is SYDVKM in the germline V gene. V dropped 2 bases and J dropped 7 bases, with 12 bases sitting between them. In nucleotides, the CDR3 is TGTGCCAGCAGTTTAGAGAACGGGGGCCAGCCCCAGCATTTT. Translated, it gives CASSLENGGQPQHF. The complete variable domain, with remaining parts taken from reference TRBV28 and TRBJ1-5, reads DVKVTQSSRYLVKRTGEKVFLECVQDMDHENMFWYRQDPGLGLRLIYFSYDVKMKEKGDIPEGYSVSREKKERFSLILESASTNQTSMYLCASSLENGGQPQHFGDGTRLSIL.

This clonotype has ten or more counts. The CDR3 coding sequence is TGTGCCAGCAGTTTATGGGGACAGGGAAGAGCTGAAGCTTTCTTT. Encoded protein: CASSLWGQGRAEAFF. The chain combines TRBV28 with TRBJ1-1; 9 nucleotides line up with TRBD1. Germline lookup yields CDR1 MDHEN and CDR2 SYDVKM. Trimming removed 0 bases from V and 6 bases from J; junction bases left unmatched: 5. This CDR3 region has 15 residues.

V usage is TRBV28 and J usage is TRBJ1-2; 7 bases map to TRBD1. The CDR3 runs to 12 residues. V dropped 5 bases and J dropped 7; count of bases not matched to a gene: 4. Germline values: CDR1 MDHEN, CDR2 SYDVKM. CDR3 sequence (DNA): TGTGCCAGCAGTCGACAGGGCTGTGGCTACACCTTC. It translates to CASSRQGCGYTF.

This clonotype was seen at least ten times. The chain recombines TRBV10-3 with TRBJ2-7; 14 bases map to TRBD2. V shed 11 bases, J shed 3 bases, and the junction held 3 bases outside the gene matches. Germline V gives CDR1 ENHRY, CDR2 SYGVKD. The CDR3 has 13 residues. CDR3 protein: CAAGTSGSYEQYF. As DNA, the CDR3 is TGTGCCGCTGGGACTAGCGGGAGCTACGAGCAGTACTTC.

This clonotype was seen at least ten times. The CDR3 nucleotides read TGTGCCTGGGTGGGACAGGGGAGCACTGAAGCTTTCTTT. Translation: CAWVGQGSTEAFF. The chain uses TRBV30 and TRBJ1-1; TRBD1 matches at 10 bases. Germline V lookup: CDR1 GTSNPN, CDR2 SVGIG (reference sequence). The V and J ends lost 5 bases and 4 bases, in that order; junction bases with no gene match: 4. This CDR3 is built from 13 residues.

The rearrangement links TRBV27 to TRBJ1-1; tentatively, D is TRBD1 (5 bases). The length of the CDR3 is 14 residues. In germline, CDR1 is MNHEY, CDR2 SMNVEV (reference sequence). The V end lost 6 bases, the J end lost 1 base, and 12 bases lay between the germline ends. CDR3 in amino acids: CASRFQGENTEAFF. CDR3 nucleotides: TGTGCCAGCAGGTTTCAGGGCGAGAACACTGAAGCTTTCTTT.

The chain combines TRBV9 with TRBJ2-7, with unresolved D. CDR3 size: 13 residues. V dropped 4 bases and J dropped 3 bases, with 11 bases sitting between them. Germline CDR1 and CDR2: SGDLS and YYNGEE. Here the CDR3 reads CASSSTDGYEQYF. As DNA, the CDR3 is TGTGCCAGCAGCTCCACGGACGGCTACGAGCAGTACTTC.

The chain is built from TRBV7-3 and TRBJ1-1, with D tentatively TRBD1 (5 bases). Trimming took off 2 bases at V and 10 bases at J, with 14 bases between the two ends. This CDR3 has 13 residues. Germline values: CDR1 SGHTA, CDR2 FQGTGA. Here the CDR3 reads CASSLEGGGRAFF. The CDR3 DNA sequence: TGTGCCAGCAGCTTAGAGGGCGGGGGAAGAGCTTTCTTT.

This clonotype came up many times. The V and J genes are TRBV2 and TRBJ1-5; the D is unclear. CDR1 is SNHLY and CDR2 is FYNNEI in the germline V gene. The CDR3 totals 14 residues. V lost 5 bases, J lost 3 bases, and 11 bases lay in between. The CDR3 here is CASSTDKLNQPQHF. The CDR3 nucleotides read TGTGCCAGCAGTACCGACAAGCTCAATCAGCCCCAGCATTTT.

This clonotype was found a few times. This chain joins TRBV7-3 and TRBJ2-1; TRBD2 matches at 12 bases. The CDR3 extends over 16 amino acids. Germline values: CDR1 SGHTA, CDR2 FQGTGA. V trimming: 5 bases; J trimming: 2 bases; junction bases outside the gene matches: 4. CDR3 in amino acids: CASSPTSGSAYNEQFF. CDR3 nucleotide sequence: TGTGCCAGCAGCCCGACTAGCGGGAGTGCCTACAATGAGCAGTTCTTC.

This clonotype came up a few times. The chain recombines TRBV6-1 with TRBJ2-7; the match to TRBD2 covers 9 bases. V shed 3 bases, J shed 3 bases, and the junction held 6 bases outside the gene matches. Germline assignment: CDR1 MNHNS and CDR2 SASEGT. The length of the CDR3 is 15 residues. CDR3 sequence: CASSDGREGFYEQYF. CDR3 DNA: TGTGCCAGCAGTGATGGGCGGGAGGGCTTCTACGAGCAGTACTTC.

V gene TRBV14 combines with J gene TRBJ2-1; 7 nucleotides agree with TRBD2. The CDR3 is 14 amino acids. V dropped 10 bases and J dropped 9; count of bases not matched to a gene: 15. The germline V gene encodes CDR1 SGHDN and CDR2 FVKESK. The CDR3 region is CATSRLAERGEQFF. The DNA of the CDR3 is TGTGCCACTAGTAGGCTAGCGGAGCGCGGTGAGCAGTTCTTC.

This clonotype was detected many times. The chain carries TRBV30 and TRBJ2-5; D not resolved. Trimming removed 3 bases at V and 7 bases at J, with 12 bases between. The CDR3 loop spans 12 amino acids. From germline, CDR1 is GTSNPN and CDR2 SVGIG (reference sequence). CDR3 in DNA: TGTGCCTGGAGACTAAGAGGAAGGACCCAGTACTTC. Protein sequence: CAWRLRGRTQYF.

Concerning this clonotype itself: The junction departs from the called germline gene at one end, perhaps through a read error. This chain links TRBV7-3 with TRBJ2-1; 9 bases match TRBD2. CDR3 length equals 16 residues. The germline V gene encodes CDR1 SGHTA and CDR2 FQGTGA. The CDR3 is CASGQFARAGGNEQFF. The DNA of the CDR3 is TGCGCCAGCGGCCAATTTGCCCGAGCGGGAGGCAATGAGCAGTTCTTC.

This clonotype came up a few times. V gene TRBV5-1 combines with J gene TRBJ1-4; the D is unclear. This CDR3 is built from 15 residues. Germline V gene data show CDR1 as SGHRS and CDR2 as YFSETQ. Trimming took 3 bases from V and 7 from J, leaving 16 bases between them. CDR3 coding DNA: TGCGCCAGCAGCTGGGGAGACTCAATGGGTGAAAAACTGTTTTTT. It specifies CASSWGDSMGEKLFF.

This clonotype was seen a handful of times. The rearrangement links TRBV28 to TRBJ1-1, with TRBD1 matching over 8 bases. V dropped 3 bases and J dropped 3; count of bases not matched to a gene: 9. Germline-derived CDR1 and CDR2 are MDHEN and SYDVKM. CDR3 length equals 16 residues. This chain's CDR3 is CASSFPSSGGYTEAFF. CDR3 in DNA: TGTGCCAGCAGTTTCCCCTCCTCAGGGGGCTACACTGAAGCTTTCTTT.

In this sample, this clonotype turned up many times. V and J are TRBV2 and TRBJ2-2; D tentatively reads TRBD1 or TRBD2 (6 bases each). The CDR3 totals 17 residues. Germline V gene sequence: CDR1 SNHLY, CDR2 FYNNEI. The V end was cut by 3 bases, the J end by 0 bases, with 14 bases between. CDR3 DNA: TGTGCCAGCAGTGAGACTAGGACAGCCGCGAACACCGGGGAGCTGTTTTTT. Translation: CASSETRTAANTGELFF.

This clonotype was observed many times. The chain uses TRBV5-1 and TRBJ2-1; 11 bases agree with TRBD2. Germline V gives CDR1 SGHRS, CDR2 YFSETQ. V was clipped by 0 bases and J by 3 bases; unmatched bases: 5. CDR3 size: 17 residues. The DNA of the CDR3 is TGCGCCAGCAGCTTGGTACCTAGCGGGGGGTACTACAATGAGCAGTTCTTC. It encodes CASSLVPSGGYYNEQFF. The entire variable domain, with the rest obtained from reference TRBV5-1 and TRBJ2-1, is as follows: KAGVTQTPRYLIKTRGQQVTLSCSPISGHRSVSWYQQTPGQGLQFLFEYFSETQRNKGNFPGRFSGRQFSNSRSEMNVSTLELGDSALYLCASSLVPSGGYYNEQFFGPGTRLTVL.

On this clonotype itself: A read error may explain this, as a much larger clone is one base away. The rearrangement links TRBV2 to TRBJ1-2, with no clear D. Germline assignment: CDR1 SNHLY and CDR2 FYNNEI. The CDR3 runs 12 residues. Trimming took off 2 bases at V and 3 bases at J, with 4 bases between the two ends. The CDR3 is CASSERYYGYTF. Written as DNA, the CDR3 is TGTGCCAGCAGTGAAAGGTACTATGGCTACACCTTC. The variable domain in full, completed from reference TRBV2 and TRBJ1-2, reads EPEVTQTPSHQVTQMGQEVILRCVPISNHLYFYWYRQILGQKVEFLVSFYNNEISEKSEIFDDQFSVERPDGSNFTLKIRSTKLEDSAMYFCASSERYYGYTFGSGTRLTVV.

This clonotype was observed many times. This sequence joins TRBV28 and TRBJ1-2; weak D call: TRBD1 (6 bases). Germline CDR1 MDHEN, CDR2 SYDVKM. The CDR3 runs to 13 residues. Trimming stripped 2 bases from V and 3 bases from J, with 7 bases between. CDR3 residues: CASSLRQDYGYTF. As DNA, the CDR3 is TGTGCCAGCAGTTTACGACAGGACTATGGCTACACCTTC.

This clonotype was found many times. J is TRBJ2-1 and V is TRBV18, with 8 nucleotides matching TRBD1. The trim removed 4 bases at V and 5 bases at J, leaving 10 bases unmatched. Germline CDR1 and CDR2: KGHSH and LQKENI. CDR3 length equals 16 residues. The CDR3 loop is CASSLGQANFNNEQFF. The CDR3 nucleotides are TGTGCCAGCTCACTGGGACAGGCAAACTTCAACAATGAGCAGTTCTTC. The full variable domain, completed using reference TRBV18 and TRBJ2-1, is NAGVMQNPRHLVRRRGQEARLRCSPMKGHSHVYWYRQLPEEGLKFMVYLQKENIIDESGMPKERFSAEFPKEGPSILRIQQVVRGDSAAYFCASSLGQANFNNEQFFGPGTRLTVL.